This T cell receptor beta chain came from a study of cytomegalovirus exposure and HLA in healthy donors. Study overall: The 120 validation repertoires, a later analysis reported, used the same platform as the 666 repertoires from the first cohort.

Study-wide findings and caveats: Rare sequences made up most TCRs, while some public TCRs were found in many donors.

Clones were sequenced by immunoSEQ multiplex PCR, and TCRdb holds only the in-frame ones, with some missing. The repertoire consists of 55,000 to 80,000 clones, with around 95% occurring once and the leading ten covering over 6%. Remarks on this clone: What it recognizes is unknown.

Germline CDR1 is LNHDA and CDR2 is SQIVND (reference sequence). The ends were cut back, 0 bases at V and 1 base at J, with 9 bases in the middle. The CDR3 totals 15 residues. V is TRBV19 and J is TRBJ2-5, with D unresolved. The sequencing sample was made of PBMCs. The TCR originated in a young woman in good health and CMV-seropositive. CDR3 coding DNA: TGTGCCAGTAGTATAGATGAACCCGGCCAAGAGACCCAGTACTTC. It codes for CASSIDEPGQETQYF. The whole variable domain, filled in from reference TRBV19 and TRBJ2-5, reads DGGITQSPKYLFRKEGQNVTLSCEQNLNHDAMYWYRQDPGQGLRLIYYSQIVNDFQKGDIAEGYSVSREKKESFPLTVTSAQKNPTAFYLCASSIDEPGQETQYFGPGTRLLVL.